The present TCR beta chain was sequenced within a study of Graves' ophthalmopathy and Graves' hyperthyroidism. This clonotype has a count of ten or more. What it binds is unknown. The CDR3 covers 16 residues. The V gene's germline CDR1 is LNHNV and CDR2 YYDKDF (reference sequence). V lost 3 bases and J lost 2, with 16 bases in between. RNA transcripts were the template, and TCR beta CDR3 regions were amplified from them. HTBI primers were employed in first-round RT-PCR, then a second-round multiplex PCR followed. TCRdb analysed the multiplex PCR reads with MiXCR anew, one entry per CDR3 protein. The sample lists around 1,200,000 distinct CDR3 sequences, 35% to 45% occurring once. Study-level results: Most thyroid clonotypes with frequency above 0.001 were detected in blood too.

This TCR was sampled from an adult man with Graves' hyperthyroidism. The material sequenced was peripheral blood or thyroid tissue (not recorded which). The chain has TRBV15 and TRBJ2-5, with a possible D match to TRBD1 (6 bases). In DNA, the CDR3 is TGTGCCACCAGCAGTGTCGTGGGGGCACAACAAGAGACCCAGTACTTC. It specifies CATSSVVGAQQETQYF.